This entry features one T cell receptor delta chain sequence. The antigen is not known. Being one base from a much bigger clone, this may be a read error. Other DNA sequences of this sample code for an identical CDR3. Sequences come from RNA converted to cDNA by reverse transcription. The CDR3 regions were amplified by multiplex PCR from V-gene primers to a constant-region primer. TCRdb redid clone calling on the multiplex PCR reads using CATT. The sample yields tens of thousands of delta-chain clones, around 32% seen once. This record belongs to a study of Vδ1+ human thymocytes. This CDR3 has 24 amino acids. V lost 6 bases and J lost 0; bases outside the gene matches: 34. Germline V gene data show CDR1 as TSWWSYY and CDR2 as QGS. Overall study results and limits: Thymic TRG and TRD repertoires appeared highly polyclonal.

This receptor was taken from a boy under two years old who had congenital heart surgery. V and J are TRDV1 and TRDJ1; TRDD3 matches 7 bases. The sample consisted of Vdelta1+ gamma-delta thymocytes from the thymus. Subset specified: FACS-sorted CD3+ TCRalphabeta- TCRVdelta1+ TCRVdelta2- thymocytes. The CDR3 sequence: CALGSRGRPGPPLWGNGYTDKLIF. CDR3 nucleotide sequence: TGTGCTCTTGGCAGCCGAGGGAGACCCGGCCCACCACTTTGGGGGAACGGGTACACCGATAAACTCATCTTT.